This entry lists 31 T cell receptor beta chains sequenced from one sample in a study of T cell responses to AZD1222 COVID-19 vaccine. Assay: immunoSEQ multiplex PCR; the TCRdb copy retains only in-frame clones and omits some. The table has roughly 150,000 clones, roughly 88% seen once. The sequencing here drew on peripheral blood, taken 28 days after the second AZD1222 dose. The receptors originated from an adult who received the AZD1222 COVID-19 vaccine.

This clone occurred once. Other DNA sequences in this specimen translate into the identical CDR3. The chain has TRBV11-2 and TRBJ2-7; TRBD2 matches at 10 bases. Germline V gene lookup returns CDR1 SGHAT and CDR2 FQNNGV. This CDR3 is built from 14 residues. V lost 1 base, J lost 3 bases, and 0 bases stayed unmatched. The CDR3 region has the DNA TGTGCCAGCAGCTTAGCTAGCGGGGGCTACGAGCAGTACTTC. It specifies CASSLASGGYEQYF.

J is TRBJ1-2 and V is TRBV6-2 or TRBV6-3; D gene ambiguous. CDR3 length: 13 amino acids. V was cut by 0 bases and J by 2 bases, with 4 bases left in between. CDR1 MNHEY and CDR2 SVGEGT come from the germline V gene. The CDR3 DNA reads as TGTGCCAGCAGTTACTCGTCAAACTATGGCTACACCTTC. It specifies CASSYSSNYGYTF.

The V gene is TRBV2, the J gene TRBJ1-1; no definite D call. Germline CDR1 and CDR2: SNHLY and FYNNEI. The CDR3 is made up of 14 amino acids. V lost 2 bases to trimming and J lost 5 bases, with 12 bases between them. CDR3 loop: CASSERGGITEAFF. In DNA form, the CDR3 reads TGTGCCAGCAGTGAACGGGGAGGGATAACTGAAGCTTTCTTT.

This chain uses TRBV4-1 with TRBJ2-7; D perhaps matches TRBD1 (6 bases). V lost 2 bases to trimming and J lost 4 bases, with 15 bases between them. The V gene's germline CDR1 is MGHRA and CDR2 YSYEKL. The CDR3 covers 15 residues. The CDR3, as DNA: TGCGCCAGCAGCCAATCTCCCGGGACAACTTACGAGCAGTACTTC. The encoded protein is CASSQSPGTTYEQYF.

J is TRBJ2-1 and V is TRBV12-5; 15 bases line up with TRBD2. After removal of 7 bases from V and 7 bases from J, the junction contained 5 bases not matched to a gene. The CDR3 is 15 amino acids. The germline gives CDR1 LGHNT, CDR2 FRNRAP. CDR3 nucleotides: TGTGCTAGTGTCTCCGGGACTAGCGGGAGGAATGAGCAGTTCTTC. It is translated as CASVSGTSGRNEQFF.

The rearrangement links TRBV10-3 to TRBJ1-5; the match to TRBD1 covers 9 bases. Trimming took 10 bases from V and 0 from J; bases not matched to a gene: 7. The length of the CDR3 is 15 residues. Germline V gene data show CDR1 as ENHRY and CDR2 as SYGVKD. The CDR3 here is CATRTGEYSNQPQHF. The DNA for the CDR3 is TGTGCCACGAGGACAGGGGAGTATAGCAATCAGCCCCAGCATTTT.

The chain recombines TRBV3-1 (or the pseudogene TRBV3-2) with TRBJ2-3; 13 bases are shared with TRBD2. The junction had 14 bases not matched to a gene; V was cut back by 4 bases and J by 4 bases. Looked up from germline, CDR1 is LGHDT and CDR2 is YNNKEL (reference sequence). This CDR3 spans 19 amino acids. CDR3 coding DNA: TGTGCCAGCAGCCGGACCAGGACTAGCGGGAGTATCGTCGCAGATACGCAGTATTTT. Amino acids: CASSRTRTSGSIVADTQYF.

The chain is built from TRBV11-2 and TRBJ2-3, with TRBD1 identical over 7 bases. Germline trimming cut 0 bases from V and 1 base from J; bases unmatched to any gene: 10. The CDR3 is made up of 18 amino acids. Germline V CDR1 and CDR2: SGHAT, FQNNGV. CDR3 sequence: CASSLDINRGLGTDTQYF. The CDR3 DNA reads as TGTGCCAGCAGCTTAGATATAAACAGGGGCCTAGGCACAGATACGCAGTATTTT.

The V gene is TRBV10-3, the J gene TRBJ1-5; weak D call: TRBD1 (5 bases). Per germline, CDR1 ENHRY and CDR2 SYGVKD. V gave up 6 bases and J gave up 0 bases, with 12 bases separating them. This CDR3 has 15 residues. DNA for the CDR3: TGTGCCATCAGGGGGACGGGAGATAGCAATCAGCCCCAGCATTTT. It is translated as CAIRGTGDSNQPQHF.

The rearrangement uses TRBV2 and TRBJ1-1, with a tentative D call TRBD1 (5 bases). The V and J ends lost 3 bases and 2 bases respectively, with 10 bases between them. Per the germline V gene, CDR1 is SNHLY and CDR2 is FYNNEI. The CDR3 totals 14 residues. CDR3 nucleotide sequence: TGTGCCAGCAGTGATTCGGGGGGAAACACTGAAGCTTTCTTT. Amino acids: CASSDSGGNTEAFF.

This chain's CDR3 is CASSYRGLYGYTF. As DNA, the CDR3 is TGTGCCAGCAGTTACCGAGGGCTATATGGCTACACCTTC. The chain couples TRBV6-5 to TRBJ1-2; no reliable D call. With 2 bases removed from V and 5 bases from J, the gap between germline ends came to 9 bases. Germline V gives CDR1 MNHEY, CDR2 SVGAGI. CDR3 length: 13 residues.

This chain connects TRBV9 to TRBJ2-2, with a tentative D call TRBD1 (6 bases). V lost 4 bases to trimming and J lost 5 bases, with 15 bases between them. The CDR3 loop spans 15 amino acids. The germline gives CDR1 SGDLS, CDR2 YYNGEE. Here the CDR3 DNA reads TGTGCCAGCAGCATAGGGAATCAGGGGACCGGGGAGCTGTTTTTT. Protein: CASSIGNQGTGELFF.

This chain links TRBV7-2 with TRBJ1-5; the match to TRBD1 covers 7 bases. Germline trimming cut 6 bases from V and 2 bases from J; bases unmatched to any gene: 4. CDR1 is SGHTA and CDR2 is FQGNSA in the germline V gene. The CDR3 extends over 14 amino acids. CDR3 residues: CASSSRGGNQPQHF. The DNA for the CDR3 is TGTGCCAGCAGTTCCAGGGGGGGCAATCAGCCCCAGCATTTT.

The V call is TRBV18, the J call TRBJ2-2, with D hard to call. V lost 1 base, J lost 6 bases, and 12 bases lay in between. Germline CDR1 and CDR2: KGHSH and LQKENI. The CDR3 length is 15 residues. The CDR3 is CASSPQNKAPGELFF. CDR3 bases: TGTGCCAGCTCACCACAGAATAAGGCACCCGGGGAGCTGTTTTTT.

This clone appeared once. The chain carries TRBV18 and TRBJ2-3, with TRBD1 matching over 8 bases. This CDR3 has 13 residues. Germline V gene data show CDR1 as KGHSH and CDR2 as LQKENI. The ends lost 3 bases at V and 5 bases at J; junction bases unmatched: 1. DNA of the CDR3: TGTGCCAGCTCACCTGGACAGGGAGATACGCAGTATTTT. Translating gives CASSPGQGDTQYF.

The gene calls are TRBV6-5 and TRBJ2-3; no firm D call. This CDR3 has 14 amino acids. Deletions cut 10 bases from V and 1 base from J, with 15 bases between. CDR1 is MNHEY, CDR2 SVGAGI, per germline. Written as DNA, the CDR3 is TGTGCCACAAGAAGGAGTCGTGGCACAGATACGCAGTATTTT. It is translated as CATRRSRGTDTQYF.

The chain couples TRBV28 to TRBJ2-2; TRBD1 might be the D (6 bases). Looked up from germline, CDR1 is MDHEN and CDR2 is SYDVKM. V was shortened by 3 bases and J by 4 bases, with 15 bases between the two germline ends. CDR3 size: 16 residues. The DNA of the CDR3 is TGTGCCAGCAGTTTGTTTGGGCAGGGGCTCACCGGGGAGCTGTTTTTT. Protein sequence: CASSLFGQGLTGELFF.

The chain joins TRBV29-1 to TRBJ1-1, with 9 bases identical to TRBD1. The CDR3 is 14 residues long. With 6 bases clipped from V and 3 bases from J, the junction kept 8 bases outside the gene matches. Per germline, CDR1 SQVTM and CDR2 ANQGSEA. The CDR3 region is CSVIQGAMDTEAFF. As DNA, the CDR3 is TGCAGCGTCATACAGGGGGCGATGGACACTGAAGCTTTCTTT.

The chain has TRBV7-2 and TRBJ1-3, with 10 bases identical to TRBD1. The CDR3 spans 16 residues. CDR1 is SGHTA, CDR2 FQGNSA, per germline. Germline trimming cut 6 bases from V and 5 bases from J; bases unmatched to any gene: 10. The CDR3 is CASREPGQGRRNTIYF. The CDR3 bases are TGTGCCAGCAGGGAACCGGGACAGGGGAGGCGAAACACCATATATTTT.

The CDR3 here is CASSLMDREGGYTF. The CDR3 bases are TGTGCCAGCAGTTTAATGGACAGGGAAGGTGGCTACACCTTC. The gene calls are TRBV28 and TRBJ1-2, with 8 bases fitting TRBD1. The CDR3 consists of 14 residues. Germline values: CDR1 MDHEN, CDR2 SYDVKM. J lost 7 bases, V lost 2 bases, and 6 bases had no gene match.

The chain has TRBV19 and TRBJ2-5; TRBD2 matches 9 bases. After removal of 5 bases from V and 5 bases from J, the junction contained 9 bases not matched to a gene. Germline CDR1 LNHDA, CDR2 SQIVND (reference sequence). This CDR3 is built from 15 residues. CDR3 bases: TGTGCCAGTAGTCAGGGGACTAGCCGATCGGAGACCCAGTACTTC. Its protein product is CASSQGTSRSETQYF. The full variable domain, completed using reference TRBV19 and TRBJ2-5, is DGGITQSPKYLFRKEGQNVTLSCEQNLNHDAMYWYRQDPGQGLRLIYYSQIVNDFQKGDIAEGYSVSREKKESFPLTVTSAQKNPTAFYLCASSQGTSRSETQYFGPGTRLLVL.

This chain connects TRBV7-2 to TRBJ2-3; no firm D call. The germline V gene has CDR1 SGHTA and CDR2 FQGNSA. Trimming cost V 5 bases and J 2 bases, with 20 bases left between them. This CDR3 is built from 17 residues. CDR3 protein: CASSPRVGPRATDTQYF. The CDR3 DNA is TGTGCCAGCAGCCCCCGGGTGGGCCCCCGGGCCACAGATACGCAGTATTTT. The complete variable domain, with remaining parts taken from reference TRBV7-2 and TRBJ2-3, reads GAGVSQSPSNKVTEKGKDVELRCDPISGHTALYWYRQSLGQGLEFLIYFQGNSAPDKSGLPSDRFSAERTGGSVSTLTIQRTQQEDSAVYLCASSPRVGPRATDTQYFGPGTRLTVL.

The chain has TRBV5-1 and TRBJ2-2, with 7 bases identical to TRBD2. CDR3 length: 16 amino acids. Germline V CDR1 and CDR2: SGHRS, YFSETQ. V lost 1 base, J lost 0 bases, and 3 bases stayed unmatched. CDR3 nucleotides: TGCGCCAGCAGCTTGAGGCTAGCGGCGAACACCGGGGAGCTGTTTTTT. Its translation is CASSLRLAANTGELFF.

The CDR3 DNA follows: TGTGCCAGCAGCTCTCAGAACGGGGGGGGAAACACCATATATTTT. It yields the protein CASSSQNGGGNTIYF. The V and J genes are TRBV5-4 and TRBJ1-3, with a possible D match to TRBD1 (5 bases). Germline CDR1 is SGHNT and CDR2 is YYREEE (reference sequence). V lost 3 bases and J lost 4, with 14 bases in between. The CDR3 has 15 residues.

This CDR3 reads CASSQESGALYEQYF. The CDR3 coding sequence is TGCGCCAGCAGCCAAGAATCAGGGGCTTTATACGAGCAGTACTTC. V gene TRBV4-3 combines with J gene TRBJ2-7; D may be TRBD1 (6 bases). V lost 0 bases and J 4 bases, leaving 13 bases between the germline ends. Per the germline V gene, CDR1 is LGHNA and CDR2 is YSLEER. The CDR3 contains 15 residues.

CDR3 DNA sequence: TGTGCCAGCAGCCCCAGGACAGGGTCCCCCTCTGGGGCCAACGTCCTGACTTTC. Translation: CASSPRTGSPSGANVLTF. This sequence joins TRBV3-1 (or the pseudogene TRBV3-2) and TRBJ2-6, with 8 bases identical to TRBD1. The trim removed 4 bases at V and 0 bases at J, leaving 8 bases unmatched. The germline V gene has CDR1 LGHDT and CDR2 YNNKEL (reference sequence). This CDR3 has 18 amino acids.

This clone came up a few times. The CDR3 loop is CASTGGSLGGDTIYF. The CDR3 region has the DNA TGTGCCAGCACCGGCGGGTCTTTGGGCGGAGACACCATATATTTT. The V gene is TRBV9, the J gene TRBJ1-3, with D unresolved. Between the trimmed V and J ends, which lost 6 bases and 8 bases, there was a span of 21 bases. CDR3 length: 15 amino acids. Germline CDR1 and CDR2: SGDLS and YYNGEE.

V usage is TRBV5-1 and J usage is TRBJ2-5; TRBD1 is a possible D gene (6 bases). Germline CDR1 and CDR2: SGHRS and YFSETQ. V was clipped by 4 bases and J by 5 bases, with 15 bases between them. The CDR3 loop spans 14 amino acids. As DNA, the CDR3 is TGCGCCAGCAGCATCTTGGGGGCCCGGGAGACCCAGTACTTC. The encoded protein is CASSILGARETQYF.

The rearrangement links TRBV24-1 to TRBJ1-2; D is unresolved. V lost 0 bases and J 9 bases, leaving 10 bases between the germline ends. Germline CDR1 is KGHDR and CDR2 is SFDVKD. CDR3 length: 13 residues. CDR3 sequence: CATSDLVGFSYTF. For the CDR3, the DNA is TGTGCCACCAGTGATTTGGTAGGTTTTAGCTACACCTTC.

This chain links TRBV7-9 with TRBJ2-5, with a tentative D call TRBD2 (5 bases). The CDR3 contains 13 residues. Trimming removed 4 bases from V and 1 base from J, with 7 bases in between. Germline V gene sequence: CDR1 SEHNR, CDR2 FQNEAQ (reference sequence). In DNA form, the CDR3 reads TGTGCCAGCAGCTCGGGATTCCAAGAGACCCAGTACTTC. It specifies CASSSGFQETQYF.

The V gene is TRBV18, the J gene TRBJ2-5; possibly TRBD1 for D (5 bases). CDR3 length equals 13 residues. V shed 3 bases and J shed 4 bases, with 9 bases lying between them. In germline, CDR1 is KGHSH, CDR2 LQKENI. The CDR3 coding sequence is TGTGCCAGCTCACCGGACATACGAGAGACCCAGTACTTC. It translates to CASSPDIRETQYF. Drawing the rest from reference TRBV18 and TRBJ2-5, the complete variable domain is NAGVMQNPRHLVRRRGQEARLRCSPMKGHSHVYWYRQLPEEGLKFMVYLQKENIIDESGMPKERFSAEFPKEGPSILRIQQVVRGDSAAYFCASSPDIRETQYFGPGTRLLVL.